This is a list of T cell receptor beta chains from one sample in a study of cytomegalovirus exposure and HLA in healthy donors. Sequencing used immunoSEQ multiplex PCR; TCRdb keeps in-frame clones, though not all of them. In the table there are around 230,000 clones, 70% to 90% of which are singletons. The material sequenced was PBMCs. The receptors originated from a girl aged 2 to 9 in good health and CMV-seronegative. The CDR3 runs from the conserved cysteine through the conserved F or W. D genes are given only for firm matches. Rows may omit the clone size; those that give it use once, few, many or a size class.

TRBJ2-3	TRBV4-1	-	-	CASSQEGTWGDTQYF	TGCGCCAGCAGCCAAGAGGGGACTTGGGGAGATACGCAGTATTTT
TRBJ2-6	TRBV2	TRBD1	-	CASSGGTGRSGANVLTF	TGTGCCAGCAGTGGAGGGACAGGCCGATCTGGGGCCAACGTCCTGACTTTC
TRBJ1-5	TRBV6-1	-	-	CASSEGRSYNQPQHF	TGTGCCAGCAGTGAAGGAAGGAGCTACAATCAGCCCCAGCATTTT
TRBJ2-7	TRBV5-1	TRBD2	-	CASSATSGTGEQYF	TGCGCCAGCAGTGCGACTAGCGGGACCGGCGAGCAGTACTTC
TRBJ1-5	TRBV18	-	-	CASSEGRGSNQPQHF	TGTGCCAGCTCGGAGGGACGGGGTAGCAATCAGCCCCAGCATTTT
TRBJ2-7	TRBV4-1	TRBD2	few	CASSLLAGELYEQYF	TGCGCCAGCAGCCTATTAGCGGGAGAACTCTACGAGCAGTACTTC
TRBJ1-2	TRBV19	-	-	CASSIWAGDGYTF	TGTGCCAGTAGTATATGGGCAGGGGACGGCTACACCTTC
TRBJ2-3	TRBV18	TRBD1	-	CASSLAQGGGTDTQYF	TGTGCCAGCTCACTCGCACAGGGGGGTGGCACAGATACGCAGTATTTT
TRBJ2-5	TRBV5-1	TRBD2	-	CASSYFSGQAQETQYF	TGCGCCAGCAGCTATTTTAGCGGGCAGGCCCAAGAGACCCAGTACTTC
TRBJ2-3	TRBV30	TRBD1	-	CAFLQGATDTQYF	TGTGCCTTCCTACAGGGGGCCACAGATACGCAGTATTTT
TRBJ2-7	TRBV6-1	-	-	CASRRLEVVYEQYF	TGTGCCAGCAGGAGGTTAGAAGTCGTCTACGAGCAGTACTTC
TRBJ2-7	TRBV9	-	-	CASSVESGSVSYEQYF	TGTGCCAGCAGCGTAGAATCAGGTAGCGTCTCCTACGAGCAGTACTTC
TRBJ2-3	TRBV9	TRBD1	-	CASSVLTGPTDTQYF	TGTGCCAGCAGCGTTCTGACAGGGCCGACAGATACGCAGTATTTT
TRBJ2-3	TRBV6-1	TRBD2	-	CASSHSGYTDTQYF	TGTGCCAGCAGCCATAGCGGGTACACAGATACGCAGTATTTT
TRBJ1-1	TRBV7-8	-	-	CASSAGRMNTEAFF	TGTGCCAGCAGCGCGGGACGGATGAACACTGAAGCTTTCTTT
TRBJ2-7	TRBV11-2	TRBD2	-	CASSLRLAGGFYEQYF	TGTGCCAGCAGCTTAAGGCTAGCGGGGGGTTTCTACGAGCAGTACTTC
TRBJ2-7	TRBV5-6	TRBD2	-	CASSFGTGGIHYEQYF	TGTGCCAGCAGCTTCGGGACCGGGGGGATCCACTACGAGCAGTACTTC
TRBJ1-4	TRBV30	TRBD1	-	CAWSVWVGQGFNEKLFF	TGTGCCTGGAGTGTATGGGTAGGACAGGGTTTTAATGAAAAACTGTTTTTT
TRBJ1-2	TRBV11-2	TRBD1	-	CASSFLDRDVPGNYDGYTF	TGTGCCAGCAGCTTCCTGGACAGGGACGTTCCAGGGAACTACGATGGCTACACCTTC
TRBJ2-1	TRBV11-1	TRBD2	-	CASSLAGGNNEQFF	TGTGCCAGCAGCTTAGCGGGAGGGAACAATGAGCAGTTCTTC
TRBJ2-3	TRBV29-1	-	-	CSSASTDTQYF	TGCAGCTCCGCGAGCACAGATACGCAGTATTTT
TRBJ1-5	TRBV7-9	TRBD1	-	CASSEGGNNQPQHF	TGTGCCAGCAGTGAAGGGGGCAACAATCAGCCCCAGCATTTT
TRBJ2-1	TRBV6-6	-	few	CASSSPTSNRNEQFF	TGTGCCAGCAGTTCCCCGACTAGTAATCGGAATGAGCAGTTCTTC
TRBJ2-3	TRBV9	-	-	CASSPYTDTQYF	TGTGCCAGCAGCCCTTACACAGATACGCAGTATTTT
TRBJ2-6	TRBV27	-	once	CASSLWGSGGAEAGANVLTF	TGTGCCAGCAGTTTATGGGGTTCGGGGGGCGCTGAAGCTGGGGCCAACGTCCTGACTTTC
TRBJ2-7	TRBV7-6	TRBD2	-	CASSLGLAGEYEQYF	TGTGCCAGCAGCTTGGGACTAGCGGGAGAGTACGAGCAGTACTTC